This T cell receptor (beta chain) was sequenced for a study of CD8+CD57+ T cells in acquired aplastic anemia. This clonotype was detected only a few times. It was genomic DNA that served as the template for profiling TCR beta VDJ and CDR3. MiXCR, run by TCRdb on the reads, gives a single entry per CDR3 protein. In the table there are under 350,000 distinct CDR3 sequences, 56% of which are singletons. Whoever was chosen for sequencing had shown CD8+CD57+ cell expansion by flow cytometry. Everyone among the patients had severe acquired aplastic anemia. The receptor was derived from a human donor with aplastic anemia. The specimen sequenced was sorted CD4+, CD8+, or CD8+CD57+ T cells (not recorded which) from PBMCs.

This CDR3 reads CSVEGGTGAKSGANVLTF. DNA for the CDR3: TGCAGCGTTGAAGGAGGGACAGGGGCTAAATCTGGGGCCAACGTCCTGACTTTC. This chain connects TRBV29-1 to TRBJ2-6, with 10 bases that match TRBD1. The ends lost 1 base at V and 1 base at J; junction bases unmatched: 7. Germline V gives CDR1 SQVTM, CDR2 ANQGSEA. The CDR3 is made up of 18 amino acids.